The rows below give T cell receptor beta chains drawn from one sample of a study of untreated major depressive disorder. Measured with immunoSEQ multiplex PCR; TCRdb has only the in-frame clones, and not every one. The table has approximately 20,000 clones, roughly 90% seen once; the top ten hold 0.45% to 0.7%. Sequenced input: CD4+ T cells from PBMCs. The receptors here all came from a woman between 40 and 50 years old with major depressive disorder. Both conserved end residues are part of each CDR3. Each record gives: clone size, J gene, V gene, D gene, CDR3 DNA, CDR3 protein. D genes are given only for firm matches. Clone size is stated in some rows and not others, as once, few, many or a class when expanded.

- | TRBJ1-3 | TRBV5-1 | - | TGCGCCAGCAGCGGCGACCCCGGAAACACCATATATTTT | CASSGDPGNTIYF
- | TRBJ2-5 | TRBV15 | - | TGTGCCACCAGCAGAGATTACGTTGGGTCCCAAGAGACCCAGTACTTC | CATSRDYVGSQETQYF
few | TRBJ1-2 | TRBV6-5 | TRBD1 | TGTGCCAGCAGGACAGGGATTGGCTACACCTTC | CASRTGIGYTF
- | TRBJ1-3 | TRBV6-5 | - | TGTGCCAGCAGAAAGAACGGGCCCCGTCTGCCCATATATTTT | CASRKNGPRLPIYF
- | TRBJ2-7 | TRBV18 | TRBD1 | TGTGCCAGCTCACCACTAAGGGGGCTAGGCTACGAGCAGTACTTC | CASSPLRGLGYEQYF
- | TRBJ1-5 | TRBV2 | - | TGTGCCAGCAGTGGATTGATTGGCGGAATGATAGTGCGCAATCAGCCCCAGCATTTT | CASSGLIGGMIVRNQPQHF
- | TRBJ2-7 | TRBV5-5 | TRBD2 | TGTGCCAGCAGCTTGGGGCCAGCGGGGGGCTCCTACGAGCAGTACTTC | CASSLGPAGGSYEQYF
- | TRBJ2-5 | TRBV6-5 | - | TGTGCCAGCAGAAACGGAGAGACCCAGTACTTC | CASRNGETQYF
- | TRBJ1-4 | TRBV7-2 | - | TGTGCCAGCAGCTGGACAGTCTCGGAAAAACTGTTTTTT | CASSWTVSEKLFF
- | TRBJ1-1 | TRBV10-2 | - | TGCGCCAGCAGTGATGGGGAGCCCGGGGAAGCTTTCTTT | CASSDGEPGEAFF
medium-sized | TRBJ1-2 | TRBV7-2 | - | TGTGCCAGCAGCTTAGCGCGTCGCAGCAGTTATGGCTACACCTTC | CASSLARRSSYGYTF
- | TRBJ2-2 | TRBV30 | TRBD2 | TGTGCCTGGACTAGCGGGGGGGCCGGGGAGCTGTTTTTT | CAWTSGGAGELFF
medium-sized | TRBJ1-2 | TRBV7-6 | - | TGTGCCAGCAGCTCAGTTAGTGAGCCCAACTATGGCTACACCTTC | CASSSVSEPNYGYTF
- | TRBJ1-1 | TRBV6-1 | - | TGTGCCAGCGGACATATACAGGATATGAACACTGAAGCTTTCTTT | CASGHIQDMNTEAFF
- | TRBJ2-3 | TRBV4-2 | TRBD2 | TGTGCCAGCAGCCAACAGCGGGGGGTAGATACGCAGTATTTT | CASSQQRGVDTQYF
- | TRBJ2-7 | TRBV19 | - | TGTGCCAGTAGTACGGGTAACGAGCAGTACTTC | CASSTGNEQYF
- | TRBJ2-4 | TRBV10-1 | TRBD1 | TGCGCCAGCAGTGAACAGGGACAGGGGAGGAGCATTCAGTACTTC | CASSEQGQGRSIQYF
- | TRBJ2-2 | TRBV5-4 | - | TGTGCCAGCAGCTTTACAGACACCGGGGAGCTGTTTTTT | CASSFTDTGELFF
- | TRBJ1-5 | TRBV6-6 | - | TGTGCCAGCAGCCCCACGGACAGCCCCAATCAGCCCCAGCATTTT | CASSPTDSPNQPQHF
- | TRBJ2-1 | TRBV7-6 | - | TGTGCGTTGGGAAATAACAATGAGCAGTTCTTC | CALGNNNEQFF
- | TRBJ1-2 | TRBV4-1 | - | TGCGCCAGCAGCCAAGAGGCGAGAACTAACTATGGCTACACCTTC | CASSQEARTNYGYTF
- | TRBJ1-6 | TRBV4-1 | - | TGCGCCAGCAGCCAAGTGGAGAATTCACCCCTCCACTTT | CASSQVENSPLHF
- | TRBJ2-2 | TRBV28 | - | TGTGCCAGCAGTTTCGTAGATGGTGGGGAGCTGTTTTTT | CASSFVDGGELFF
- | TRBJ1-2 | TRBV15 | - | TGTGCCACCAGCAGAGATGCTCGCTACACCTTC | CATSRDARYTF
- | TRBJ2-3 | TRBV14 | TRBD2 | TGTGCCAGCAGCCCGCTAGCGGGAGGAGGTGGCTTCTCAGATACGCAGTATTTT | CASSPLAGGGGFSDTQYF
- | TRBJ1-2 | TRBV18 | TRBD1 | TGTGCCAGCTCTACCACAGGGGATGGCTACACCTTC | CASSTTGDGYTF
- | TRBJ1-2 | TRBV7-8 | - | TGTGCCAGCAGCACGGGAAGATCTGGCTACACCTTC | CASSTGRSGYTF
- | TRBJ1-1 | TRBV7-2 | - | TGTGCCAGCAGCCGCGGATGGAACACTGAAGCTTTCTTT | CASSRGWNTEAFF
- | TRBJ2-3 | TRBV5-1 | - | TGCGCCAGCAGCTTGAAGAGTGTCGAAGGGCGGGAAGGTACGCAGTATTTT | CASSLKSVEGREGTQYF
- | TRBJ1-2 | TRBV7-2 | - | TGTGCCAGCAGCTTAGCCACCTATGGCTACACCTTC | CASSLATYGYTF
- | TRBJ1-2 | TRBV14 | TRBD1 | TGTGCCAGCAGCCCAGCCGGGACAGGGGGCGTCTATGGCTACACCTTC | CASSPAGTGGVYGYTF
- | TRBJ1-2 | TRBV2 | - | TGTGCCAGCAGTGAACTGGATTACGGCTACACCTTC | CASSELDYGYTF
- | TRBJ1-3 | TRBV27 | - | TGTGCCAGCACCGGACGGCTCTCTGGAAACACCATATATTTT | CASTGRLSGNTIYF
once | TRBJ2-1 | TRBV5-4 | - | TGTGCCAGCAGCTTACACAATGAGCAGTTCTTC | CASSLHNEQFF
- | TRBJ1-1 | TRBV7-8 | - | TGTGCCAGCAGCTACGGGGCCGAATTCACTGAAGCTTTCTTT | CASSYGAEFTEAFF
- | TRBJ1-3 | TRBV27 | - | TGTGCCAGCAGATCCCAGCACTACTCTGGAAACACCATATATTTT | CASRSQHYSGNTIYF
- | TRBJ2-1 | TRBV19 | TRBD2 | TGTGCCAGTACGGGAAAGCGGGGGGGTAGCTCCTACAATGAGCAGTTCTTC | CASTGKRGGSSYNEQFF
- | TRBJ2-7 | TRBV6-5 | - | TGTGCCAGCAGTTACTCTTGGGCAAGGGGATACGAGCAGTACTTC | CASSYSWARGYEQYF
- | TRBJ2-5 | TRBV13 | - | TGTGCCAGCAGCTTAGGCTCCAGGGACCAAGAGACCCAGTACTTC | CASSLGSRDQETQYF
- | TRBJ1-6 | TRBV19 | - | TGTGCCAGTAGTAACACGGGCCCCTTGGCCCTCCACTTT | CASSNTGPLALHF
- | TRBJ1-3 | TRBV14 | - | TGTGCCAGCAGCCAACAGCCAAACACCATATATTTT | CASSQQPNTIYF
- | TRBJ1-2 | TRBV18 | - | TGTGCCAGCTCACGTATGGACATTCTTGAAGGCTACACCTTC | CASSRMDILEGYTF
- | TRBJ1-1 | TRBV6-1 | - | TGTGCCAGCAAAAGGAACACTGAAGCTTTCTTT | CASKRNTEAFF
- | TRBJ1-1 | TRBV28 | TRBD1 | TGTGCCAGCAGTTCCCCCGACAGGGCGGAAGCTTTCTTT | CASSSPDRAEAFF
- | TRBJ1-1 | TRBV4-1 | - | TGCGCCAGCGCCGGACAGCTAAAGAACACTGAAGCTTTCTTT | CASAGQLKNTEAFF
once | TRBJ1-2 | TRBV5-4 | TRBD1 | TGTGCCAGCAGCTTTGTCCCGGGACAGGGAAACTATGGCTACACCTTC | CASSFVPGQGNYGYTF
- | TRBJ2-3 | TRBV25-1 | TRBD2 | TGTGCCAGCAGTGCCTATGACGGGGGGGCCACAGATACGCAGTATTTT | CASSAYDGGATDTQYF
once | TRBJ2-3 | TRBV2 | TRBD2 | TGTGCCAGCAGCCGACTAGCGAAAAGCGGGCGGGGAAACACAGATACGCAGTATTTT | CASSRLAKSGRGNTDTQYF
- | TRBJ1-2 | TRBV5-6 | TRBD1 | TGTGCCAGCAGCTTAGGGACAGGGACTGGCTACACCTTC | CASSLGTGTGYTF
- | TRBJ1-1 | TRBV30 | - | TGTGCCTGGAGTGTTGCCGGGCCCTTGAACACTGAAGCTTTCTTT | CAWSVAGPLNTEAFF
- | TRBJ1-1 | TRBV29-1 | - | TGCAGCGTTAGACCCTGGGACACTGAAGCTTTCTTT | CSVRPWDTEAFF
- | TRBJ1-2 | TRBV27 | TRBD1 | TGTGCCAGCAGTCCGGGACAGGGAGGTAGGGGTGACTATGGCTACACCTTC | CASSPGQGGRGDYGYTF
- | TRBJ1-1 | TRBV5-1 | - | TGCGCCAGCAGGGGGGGGGCCGACACTGAAGCTTTCTTT | CASRGGADTEAFF
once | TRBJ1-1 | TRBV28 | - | TGTGCCAGCAGAGATTCGATGAGCGCTGAAGCTTTCTTT | CASRDSMSAEAFF